The clone carrying this TCR beta chain was picked up a small number of times. Researchers ran the PCR with 60 Vbeta and 13 Jbeta primers. Only in-frame clones appear in the TCRdb table, and some are missing; sequencing was by immunoSEQ multiplex PCR. The sample lists around 190,000 clones, roughly 79% occurring once. This record belongs to a study of cytomegalovirus exposure and HLA in healthy donors. The germline V gene has CDR1 MNHEY and CDR2 SVGAGI. The junction had 7 bases not matched to a gene; V was cut back by 3 bases and J by 6 bases. The CDR3 is 15 residues long. The rearrangement links TRBV6-5 to TRBJ2-2; the match to TRBD2 covers 7 bases. The clonotype comes from a woman under 30 in good health and CMV-seronegative. Source material: PBMCs. The CDR3 is CASSYAGRGPGELFF. Here the CDR3 DNA reads TGTGCCAGCAGTTATGCAGGGAGGGGTCCCGGGGAGCTGTTTTTT.